Detailed here is one T cell receptor beta chain. With 2 bases removed from V and 1 base from J, the gap between germline ends came to 18 bases. This CDR3 is built from 17 residues. Germline V gene lookup returns CDR1 MGHRA and CDR2 YSYEKL. Only in-frame clones appear in the TCRdb table, and some are missing; sequencing was by immunoSEQ multiplex PCR. The sample contains fewer than 250,000 clones, roughly nine tenths of which appear only once. This record belongs to a study of blood T cell repertoires in COVID-19. The overall study: The samples span acute and convalescent COVID-19 from the United States, Italy and Spain.

Sequencing input: peripheral blood. V usage is TRBV4-1 and J usage is TRBJ2-7, with a weak D call TRBD1 (6 bases). This sequence was found in a man aged 30-40 years with acute or convalescent COVID-19. The CDR3 nucleotides are TGCGCCAGCAGCCAATCGCCCGGGACATTTGGGTCCTACGAGCAGTACTTC. It translates to CASSQSPGTFGSYEQYF.